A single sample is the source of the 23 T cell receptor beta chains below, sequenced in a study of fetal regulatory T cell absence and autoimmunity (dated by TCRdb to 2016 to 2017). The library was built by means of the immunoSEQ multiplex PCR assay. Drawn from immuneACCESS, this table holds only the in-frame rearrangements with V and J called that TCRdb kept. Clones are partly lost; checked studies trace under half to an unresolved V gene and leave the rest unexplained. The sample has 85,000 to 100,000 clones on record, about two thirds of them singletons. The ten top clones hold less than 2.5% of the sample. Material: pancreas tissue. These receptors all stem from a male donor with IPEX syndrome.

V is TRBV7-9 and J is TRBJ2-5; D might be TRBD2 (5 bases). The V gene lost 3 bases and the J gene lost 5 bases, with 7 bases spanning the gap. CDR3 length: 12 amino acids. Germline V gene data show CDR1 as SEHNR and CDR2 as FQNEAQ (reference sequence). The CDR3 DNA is TGTGCCAGCAGCTTTTCGGGGGAGACCCAGTACTTC. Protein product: CASSFSGETQYF.

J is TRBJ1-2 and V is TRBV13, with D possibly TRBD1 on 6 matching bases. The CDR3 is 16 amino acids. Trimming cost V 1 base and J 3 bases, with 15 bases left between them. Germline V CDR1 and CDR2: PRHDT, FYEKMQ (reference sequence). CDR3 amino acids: CASSLVRVAGDYGYTF. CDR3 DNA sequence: TGTGCCAGCAGCTTAGTACGAGTGGCAGGGGACTATGGCTACACCTTC.

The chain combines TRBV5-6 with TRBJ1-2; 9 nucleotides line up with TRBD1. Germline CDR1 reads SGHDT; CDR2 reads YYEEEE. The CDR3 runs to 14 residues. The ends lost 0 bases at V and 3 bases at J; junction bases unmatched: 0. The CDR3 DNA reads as TGTGCCAGCAGCTTGGACAGGGGGCACTATGGCTACACCTTC. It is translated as CASSLDRGHYGYTF.

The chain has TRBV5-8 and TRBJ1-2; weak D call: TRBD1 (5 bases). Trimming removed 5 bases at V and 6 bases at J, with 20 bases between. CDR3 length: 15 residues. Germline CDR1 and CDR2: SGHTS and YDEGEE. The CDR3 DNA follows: TGTGCCAGCAGTGATACATTCCGGACGGGGGATGGCTACACCTTC. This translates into CASSDTFRTGDGYTF.

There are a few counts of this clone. The CDR3 spells CASSQVGLDSTDTQYF. The CDR3 coding sequence is TGCGCCAGCAGCCAAGTCGGCCTGGATAGCACAGATACGCAGTATTTT. The gene calls are TRBV4-1 and TRBJ2-3; unclear D gene. The germline CDR1 and CDR2 sequences are MGHRA and YSYEKL. Between the trimmed V and J ends, which lost 1 base and 0 bases, there was a span of 11 bases. CDR3 length: 16 amino acids.

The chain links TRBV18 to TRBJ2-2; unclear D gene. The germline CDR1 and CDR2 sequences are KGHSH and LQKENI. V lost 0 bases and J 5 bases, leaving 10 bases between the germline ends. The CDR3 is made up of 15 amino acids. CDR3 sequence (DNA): TGTGCCAGCTCACCACCGGGAATATTGACCGGGGAGCTGTTTTTT. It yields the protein CASSPPGILTGELFF. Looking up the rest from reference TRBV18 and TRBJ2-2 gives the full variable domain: NAGVMQNPRHLVRRRGQEARLRCSPMKGHSHVYWYRQLPEEGLKFMVYLQKENIIDESGMPKERFSAEFPKEGPSILRIQQVVRGDSAAYFCASSPPGILTGELFFGEGSRLTVL.

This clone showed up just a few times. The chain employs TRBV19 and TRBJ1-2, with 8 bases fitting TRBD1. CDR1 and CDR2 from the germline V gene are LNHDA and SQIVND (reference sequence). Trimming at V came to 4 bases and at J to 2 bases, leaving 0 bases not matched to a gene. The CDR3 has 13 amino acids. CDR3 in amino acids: CASSTGGNYGYTF. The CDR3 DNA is TGTGCCAGTAGTACAGGGGGCAACTATGGCTACACCTTC.

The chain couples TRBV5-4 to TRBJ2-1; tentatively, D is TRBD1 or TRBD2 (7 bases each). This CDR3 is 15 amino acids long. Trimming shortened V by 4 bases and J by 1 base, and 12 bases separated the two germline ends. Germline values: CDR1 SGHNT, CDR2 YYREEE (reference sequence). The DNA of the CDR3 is TGTGCCAGCAGCGGGGAGGGACAGTCCTACAATGAGCAGTTCTTC. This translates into CASSGEGQSYNEQFF.

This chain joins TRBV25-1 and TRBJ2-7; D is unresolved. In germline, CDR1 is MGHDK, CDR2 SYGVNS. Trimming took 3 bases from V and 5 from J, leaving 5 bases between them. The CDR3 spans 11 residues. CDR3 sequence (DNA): TGTGCCAGCAGTGACAAGGACGAGCAGTACTTC. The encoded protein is CASSDKDEQYF.

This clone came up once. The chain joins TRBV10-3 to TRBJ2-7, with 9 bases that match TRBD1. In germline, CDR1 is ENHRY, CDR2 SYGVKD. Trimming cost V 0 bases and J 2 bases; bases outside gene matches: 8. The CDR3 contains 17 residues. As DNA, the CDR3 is TGTGCCATCAGTGAGTCTCGTCAGGGGACAGGGCCCTACGAGCAGTACTTC. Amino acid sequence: CAISESRQGTGPYEQYF.

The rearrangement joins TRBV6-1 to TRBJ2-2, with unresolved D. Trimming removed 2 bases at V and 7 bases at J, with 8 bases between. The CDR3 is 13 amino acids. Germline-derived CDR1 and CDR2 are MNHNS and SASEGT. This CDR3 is CASSESWGGELFF. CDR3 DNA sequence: TGTGCCAGCAGTGAAAGTTGGGGCGGGGAGCTGTTTTTT.

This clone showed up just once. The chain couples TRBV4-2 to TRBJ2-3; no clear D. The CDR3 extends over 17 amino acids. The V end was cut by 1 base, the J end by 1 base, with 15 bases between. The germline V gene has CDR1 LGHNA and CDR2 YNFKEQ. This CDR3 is CASSQAVPRFRTDTQYF. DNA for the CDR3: TGTGCCAGCAGCCAAGCTGTACCTAGATTCCGCACAGATACGCAGTATTTT.

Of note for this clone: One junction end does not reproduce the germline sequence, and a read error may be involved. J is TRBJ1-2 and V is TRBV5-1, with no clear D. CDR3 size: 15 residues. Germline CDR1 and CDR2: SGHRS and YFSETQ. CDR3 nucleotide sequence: TGCGCCAGCACCTTGGGAGGACGAGCTAACTATGGCTACACCTTC. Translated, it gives CASTLGGRANYGYTF.

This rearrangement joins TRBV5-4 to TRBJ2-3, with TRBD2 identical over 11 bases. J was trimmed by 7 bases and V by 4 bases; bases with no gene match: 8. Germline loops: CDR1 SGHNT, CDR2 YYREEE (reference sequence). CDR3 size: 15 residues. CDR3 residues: CASSEPGLAANTQYF. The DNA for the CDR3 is TGTGCCAGCAGCGAACCGGGACTAGCGGCTAATACGCAGTATTTT.

The CDR3, as DNA: TGTGCAAGTCGCTTAATGAGGGTCCTCCCCCCGGGGGCCCAGTATTTT. Translation: CASRLMRVLPPGAQYF. This rearrangement joins TRBV12-2 to TRBJ2-3. TRBV12-2 is a known pseudogene. The length of the CDR3 is 16 residues.

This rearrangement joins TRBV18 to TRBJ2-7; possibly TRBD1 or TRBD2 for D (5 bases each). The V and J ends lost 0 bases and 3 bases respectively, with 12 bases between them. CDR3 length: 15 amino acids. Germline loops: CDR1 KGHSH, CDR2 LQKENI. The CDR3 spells CASSPPIWDGYEQYF. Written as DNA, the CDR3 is TGTGCCAGCTCACCACCGATTTGGGACGGCTACGAGCAGTACTTC.

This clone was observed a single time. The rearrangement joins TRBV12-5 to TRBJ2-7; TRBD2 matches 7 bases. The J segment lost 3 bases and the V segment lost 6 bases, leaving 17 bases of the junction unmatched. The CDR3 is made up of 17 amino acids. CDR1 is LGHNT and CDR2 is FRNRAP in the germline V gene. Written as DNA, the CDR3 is TGTGCTAGTGGCCTCAACTTCGGCAGGGCGGGAGTCTACGAGCAGTACTTC. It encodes CASGLNFGRAGVYEQYF.

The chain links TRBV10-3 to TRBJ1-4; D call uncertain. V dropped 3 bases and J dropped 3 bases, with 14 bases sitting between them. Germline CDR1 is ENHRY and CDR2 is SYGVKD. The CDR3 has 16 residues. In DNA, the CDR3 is TGTGCCATCAGTGAACAATGGATCCCCCCTAATGAAAAACTGTTTTTT. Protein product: CAISEQWIPPNEKLFF.

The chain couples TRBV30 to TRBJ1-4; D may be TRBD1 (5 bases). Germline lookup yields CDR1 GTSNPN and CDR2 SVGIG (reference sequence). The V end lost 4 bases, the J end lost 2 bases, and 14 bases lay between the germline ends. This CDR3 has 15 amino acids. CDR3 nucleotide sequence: TGTGCCTGGAATGTGGGGCGGGTGACTAATGAAAAACTGTTTTTT. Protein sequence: CAWNVGRVTNEKLFF.

The CDR3, as DNA: TGTGCCAGCAGCAATGGGGGGCACGGAAACACCATATATTTT. The encoded protein is CASSNGGHGNTIYF. The J gene is TRBJ1-3, the V gene TRBV21-1. TRBV21-1 is a listed pseudogene. The CDR3 is made up of 14 amino acids.

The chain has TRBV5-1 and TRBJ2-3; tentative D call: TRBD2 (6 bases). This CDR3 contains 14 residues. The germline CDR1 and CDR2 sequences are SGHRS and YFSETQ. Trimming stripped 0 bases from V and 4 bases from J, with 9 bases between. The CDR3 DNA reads TGCGCCAGCAGCTTGGCGGGAGTGGCAGATACGCAGTATTTT. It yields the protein CASSLAGVADTQYF. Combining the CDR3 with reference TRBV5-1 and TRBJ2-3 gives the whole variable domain KAGVTQTPRYLIKTRGQQVTLSCSPISGHRSVSWYQQTPGQGLQFLFEYFSETQRNKGNFPGRFSGRQFSNSRSEMNVSTLELGDSALYLCASSLAGVADTQYFGPGTRLTVL.

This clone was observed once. Written as DNA, the CDR3 is TGTGCCAGCAGCTTAGAATCAGGGAGTGGAAACACCATATATTTT. This translates into CASSLESGSGNTIYF. This chain links TRBV7-2 with TRBJ1-3, with D perhaps matching TRBD1 (5 bases). The V gene's germline CDR1 is SGHTA and CDR2 FQGNSA. CDR3 length equals 15 residues. V dropped 1 base and J dropped 3 bases, with 10 bases sitting between them.

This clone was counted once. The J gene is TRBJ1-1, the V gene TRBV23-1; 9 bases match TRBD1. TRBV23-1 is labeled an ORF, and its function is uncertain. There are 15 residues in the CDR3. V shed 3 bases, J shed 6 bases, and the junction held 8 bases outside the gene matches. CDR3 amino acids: CASSHIPGQGSEAFF. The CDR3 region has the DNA TGCGCCAGCAGTCATATCCCGGGACAGGGATCTGAAGCTTTCTTT.